The 20 T cell receptor beta chains listed next were all sequenced from one sample in a study of T cells after yellow fever vaccination. TCRdb re-analysed the 5' RACE reads in MiXCR, keeping a single row per CDR3 protein. The data show roughly 50,000 distinct CDR3 sequences, less than 9% seen once. This material consisted of CD8+ T cells sorted from PBMCs, taken more than 13 days after the first yellow fever vaccination. Every receptor here comes from a man aged 18 to 30 who received the YFV17D yellow fever vaccine.

For this clonotype: A much larger clone differs by one base, so this may be a read error. The chain uses TRBV4-1 and TRBJ1-3; no firm D call. The CDR3 totals 16 residues. Germline V gene sequence: CDR1 MGHRA, CDR2 YSYEKL. Here the CDR3 DNA reads TGCGCCAGCCGCCAAGATCCCGGACTGCCTGGAAACACCATATATTTT. It encodes CASRQDPGLPGNTIYF.

This clonotype was counted many times. The rearrangement uses TRBV12-5 and TRBJ2-2; the D gene is possibly TRBD1 (5 bases). V gave up 3 bases and J gave up 6 bases, with 8 bases separating them. CDR1 and CDR2 from the germline V gene are LGHNT and FRNRAP. The CDR3 has 13 residues. The CDR3 reads CASGFQGPGELFF. The CDR3 nucleotides are TGTGCTAGTGGTTTCCAGGGCCCCGGGGAGCTGTTTTTT.

The table lists this clonotype with many counts. The V and J genes are TRBV29-1 and TRBJ2-3; D tentatively reads TRBD1 or TRBD2 (5 bases each). V dropped 3 bases and J dropped 5 bases, with 18 bases sitting between them. This CDR3 is built from 15 residues. Germline V gives CDR1 SQVTM, CDR2 ANQGSEA. CDR3 nucleotides: TGCAGCGTTGAGGTCGTCGGGGCCCCAGGAGATACGCAGTATTTT. Protein sequence: CSVEVVGAPGDTQYF.

The gene calls are TRBV9 and TRBJ1-6, with a weak D call TRBD1 (6 bases). CDR3 length: 14 residues. Trimming removed 0 bases at V and 11 bases at J, with 12 bases between. Germline V gene lookup returns CDR1 SGDLS and CDR2 YYNGEE. The CDR3 nucleotides are TGTGCCAGCAGCGTAGGCAGGGGTTTTCCACCCCTCCACTTT. It codes for CASSVGRGFPPLHF.

This clonotype was recorded at least ten times. The genes are TRBV7-3 and TRBJ2-7; 9 bases align to TRBD1. This CDR3 contains 13 residues. The J segment lost 6 bases and the V segment lost 7 bases, leaving 7 bases of the junction unmatched. Germline assignment: CDR1 SGHTA and CDR2 FQGTGA. CDR3 nucleotide sequence: TGTGCCAGCACCCGGGACAGGGCCCTCGAGCAGTACTTC. As protein: CASTRDRALEQYF.

This clonotype was observed at least ten times. The J gene is TRBJ1-5, the V gene TRBV6-2 or TRBV6-3; a weak D match, TRBD1 (5 bases). V dropped 7 bases and J dropped 0 bases, with 10 bases sitting between them. CDR1 is MNHEY and CDR2 is SVGEGT in the germline V gene. The CDR3 spans 14 residues. CDR3 sequence reads: CASTQTDSNQPQHF. The CDR3 coding sequence is TGTGCCAGCACCCAGACAGATAGCAATCAGCCCCAGCATTTT.

This clonotype turned up a few times. The chain links TRBV7-6 to TRBJ1-1, with D hard to call. Germline CDR1 SGHVS, CDR2 FNYEAQ. The CDR3 runs to 15 residues. V lost 5 bases and J lost 4, with 17 bases in between. The CDR3 sequence: CASSPYNTLGTEAFF. The CDR3 DNA sequence: TGTGCCAGCAGCCCTTACAATACCCTGGGCACTGAAGCTTTCTTT.

This clonotype has a count of ten or more. The chain is built from TRBV7-9 and TRBJ2-5; TRBD2 agrees at 7 bases. V trimming: 4 bases; J trimming: 5 bases; junction bases outside the gene matches: 7. The length of the CDR3 is 14 residues. The germline CDR1 and CDR2 sequences are SEHNR and FQNEAQ (reference sequence). This CDR3 is CASSSSEGGETQYF. The CDR3 nucleotides read TGTGCCAGCAGCTCCTCCGAGGGAGGGGAGACCCAGTACTTC. The complete variable domain, with remaining parts taken from reference TRBV7-9 and TRBJ2-5, reads DTGVSQNPRHKITKRGQNVTFRCDPISEHNRLYWYRQTLGQGPEFLTYFQNEAQLEKSRLLSDRFSAERPKGSFSTLEIQRTEQGDSAMYLCASSSSEGGETQYFGPGTRLLVL.

This clonotype was recorded many times. This chain joins TRBV12-3 or TRBV12-4 and TRBJ2-5; D is tentatively TRBD1 or TRBD2 (5 bases each). The CDR3 is 14 residues long. The V and J ends lost 1 base and 2 bases respectively, with 8 bases between them. In nucleotides, the CDR3 is TGTGCCAGCAGTTTAGGTGGGGGACAAGAGACCCAGTACTTC. This sequence encodes CASSLGGGQETQYF.

This clonotype was counted at least ten times. The chain recombines TRBV6-2 or TRBV6-3 with TRBJ1-2, with TRBD1 identical over 9 bases. In germline, CDR1 is MNHEY, CDR2 SVGEGT. The CDR3 has 15 residues. V dropped 7 bases and J dropped 2; count of bases not matched to a gene: 8. The CDR3 region has the DNA TGTGCCAGCAACCTCCGACAGGGGGTGAACTATGGCTACACCTTC. It yields the protein CASNLRQGVNYGYTF.

This clonotype has at least ten counts. The chain carries TRBV27 and TRBJ1-1, with 9 nucleotides matching TRBD1. CDR3 length: 14 residues. CDR1 MNHEY and CDR2 SMNVEV come from the germline V gene (reference sequence). After removal of 2 bases from V and 10 bases from J, the junction contained 8 bases not matched to a gene. This chain's CDR3 is CASSLNTGGRVAFF. The CDR3 nucleotides are TGTGCCAGCAGTTTAAACACAGGGGGCAGGGTAGCTTTCTTT.

This clonotype was detected ten times or more. The chain links TRBV7-2 to TRBJ2-3; no firm D call. Germline values: CDR1 SGHTA, CDR2 FQGNSA. The CDR3 length is 14 residues. Trimming stripped 3 bases from V and 4 bases from J, with 11 bases between. DNA of the CDR3: TGTGCCAGCAGCTTTGAACTTCCGGCAGATACGCAGTATTTT. This encodes CASSFELPADTQYF.

This clonotype was seen many times. Compared with germline, one end of the junction differs, possibly owing to a read error. The V and J genes are TRBV19 and TRBJ1-1, with TRBD1 matching 10 bases. The CDR3 length is 14 residues. The V gene's germline CDR1 is LNHDA and CDR2 SQIVND (reference sequence). CDR3 coding DNA: TGCTCCCAGGGGGACAGGGGTCTTAACACTGAAGCTTTCTTT. Translating it yields CSQGDRGLNTEAFF.

This clonotype was picked up many times. The rearrangement joins TRBV7-2 to TRBJ2-2; D gene unclear. Per germline, CDR1 SGHTA and CDR2 FQGNSA. Trimming shortened V by 5 bases and J by 4 bases, and 5 bases separated the two germline ends. The CDR3 is 12 residues long. Here the CDR3 reads CASSEFTGELFF. CDR3 nucleotides: TGTGCCAGCAGCGAATTCACCGGGGAGCTGTTTTTT. Supplemented by reference TRBV7-2 and TRBJ2-2, the full variable domain reads GAGVSQSPSNKVTEKGKDVELRCDPISGHTALYWYRQSLGQGLEFLIYFQGNSAPDKSGLPSDRFSAERTGGSVSTLTIQRTQQEDSAVYLCASSEFTGELFFGEGSRLTVL.

This clonotype was picked up many times. The chain recombines TRBV12-5 with TRBJ2-7; D is perhaps TRBD1 (5 bases). This CDR3 is 15 amino acids long. Trimming took 6 bases from V and 6 from J, leaving 21 bases between them. Per the germline V gene, CDR1 is LGHNT and CDR2 is FRNRAP. CDR3 amino acids: CASGPDRNIRSEQYF. The CDR3 DNA sequence: TGTGCTAGTGGCCCCGACAGAAACATACGGAGCGAGCAGTACTTC.

This clonotype appeared many times. The CDR3 protein is CASTQQGVETQYF. The CDR3 nucleotides are TGTGCCAGCACCCAGCAGGGAGTAGAGACCCAGTACTTC. J is TRBJ2-5 and V is TRBV7-9, with D perhaps matching TRBD1 or TRBD2 (5 bases each). Trimming cost V 7 bases and J 4 bases, with 13 bases left between them. The length of the CDR3 is 13 residues. Germline V gene lookup returns CDR1 SEHNR and CDR2 FQNEAQ (reference sequence).

This clonotype was found many times. This chain joins TRBV9 and TRBJ2-5; TRBD2 matches at 10 bases. This CDR3 is 16 amino acids long. CDR1 and CDR2 from the germline V gene are SGDLS and YYNGEE. J gave up 4 bases and V 4 bases, and 10 bases lay outside the gene matches. CDR3 loop: CASSPYSGGPGETQYF. The CDR3 region has the DNA TGTGCCAGCAGCCCCTATAGCGGGGGGCCAGGAGAGACCCAGTACTTC.

This clonotype was recorded at least ten times. This chain links TRBV29-1 with TRBJ2-7; 8 positions agree with TRBD2. CDR1 is SQVTM, CDR2 ANQGSEA, per germline. CDR3 length: 13 amino acids. Germline trimming cut 6 bases from V and 5 bases from J; bases unmatched to any gene: 9. CDR3 in DNA: TGCAGCGTCACCCCGGGGGGGAAGAACGAGCAGTACTTC. It encodes CSVTPGGKNEQYF.

At least ten counts were recorded for this clonotype. The chain recombines TRBV6-5 with TRBJ1-5; D is unresolved. Germline lookup yields CDR1 MNHEY and CDR2 SVGAGI. The CDR3 contains 16 residues. The ends were cut back, 6 bases at V and 1 base at J, with 16 bases in the middle. Here the CDR3 DNA reads TGTGCCAGCAGCCGTATTTACGGGCCAAGCAATCAGCCCCAGCATTTT. This sequence encodes CASSRIYGPSNQPQHF.

In its sample, this clonotype was seen many times. V gene TRBV24-1 combines with J gene TRBJ2-2; TRBD2 aligns across 8 bases. CDR3 length: 12 residues. CDR1 and CDR2 (germline): KGHDR, SFDVKD. The junction had 0 bases not matched to a gene; V was cut back by 9 bases and J by 4 bases. DNA of the CDR3: TGTGCCACCGGACTAGCCACCGGGGAGCTGTTTTTT. Protein: CATGLATGELFF.